The source of this TCR beta chain is a study of blood T cell repertoires in COVID-19. Authors' processing steps: For nucleated cells, counts were estimated from reference gene primer amplification. Profiling relied on immunoSEQ multiplex PCR, and the TCRdb table lists in-frame clones only, not all of them. V and J calls and clone size come straight from that table; D and trimming were deduced from the DNA. The sample includes 60,000 to 75,000 clones, around 85% of them seen just once. The CDR3 length is 15 residues. Germline CDR1 KGHDR, CDR2 SFDVKD. The V and J ends lost 5 bases and 9 bases, in that order; junction bases with no gene match: 10.

This TCR was sampled from a woman older than 75 with active or convalescent COVID-19. The sample taken for sequencing was peripheral blood. This chain uses TRBV24-1 with TRBJ2-1; 9 nucleotides match TRBD1. The CDR3: CATSGNRGLSGEQFF. In DNA form, the CDR3 reads TGTGCCACCAGTGGCAACAGGGGGCTGTCGGGTGAGCAGTTCTTC.